These T cell receptor beta chains were read from a single sample in a study of cytomegalovirus exposure and HLA in healthy donors. Sequencing used immunoSEQ multiplex PCR; TCRdb keeps in-frame clones, though not all of them. Here the sample spans 150,000 to 200,000 clones, approximately 80% being singletons. The sequencing input was PBMCs. The receptors were gathered from a man aged 25 to 40 in good health and CMV-seropositive. The CDR3 runs from the conserved cysteine through the conserved F or W. The D gene is left open where the match is weak. Size is omitted from some rows. Given values are once, few, many or a class for expanded clones.

clone_size j_call v_call d_call cdr3_aa cdr3_nt
NA TRBJ2-5 TRBV11-2 TRBD1 CASSSLGGFETQYF TGTGCCAGCAGCTCTCTAGGGGGCTTTGAGACCCAGTACTTC
NA TRBJ1-2 TRBV9 TRBD1 CASNLPGTGDGYTF TGTGCCAGCAACCTACCCGGGACAGGGGATGGCTACACCTTC
NA TRBJ2-7 TRBV27 NA CASSISGGLFYEQYF TGTGCCAGCAGCATATCAGGAGGGCTGTTCTACGAGCAGTACTTC
NA TRBJ2-1 TRBV4-1 TRBD2 CASSSPPPPRGGRQEQFF TGCGCCAGCAGCTCTCCTCCCCCGCCCCGGGGGGGGCGGCAAGAGCAGTTCTTC
NA TRBJ2-7 TRBV7-9 TRBD1 CASSKTGVSYEQYF TGTGCCAGCAGCAAAACAGGGGTGTCCTACGAGCAGTACTTC
NA TRBJ1-1 TRBV7-9 NA CASSSMDRNTEAFF TGTGCCAGCAGCTCCATGGACAGGAACACTGAAGCTTTCTTT
NA TRBJ2-7 TRBV7-8 TRBD1 CASSPRGTGDHEQYF TGTGCCAGCAGCCCCAGGGGGACAGGGGATCACGAGCAGTACTTC
NA TRBJ1-2 TRBV19 NA CASSGVFRALRGYTF TGTGCCAGTAGTGGGGTATTCAGGGCTCTTCGGGGCTACACCTTC
once TRBJ2-7 TRBV27 NA CASRELGTPYEQYF TGTGCCAGCAGAGAGCTGGGCACCCCCTACGAGCAGTACTTC
NA TRBJ2-7 TRBV6-5 TRBD1 CASSLIKGAHEQYF TGTGCCAGCAGTTTAATAAAGGGGGCCCACGAGCAGTACTTC
NA TRBJ1-3 TRBV7-9 TRBD1 CASSSINRGGGNTIYF TGTGCCAGCAGCTCCATCAACAGGGGAGGAGGAAACACCATATATTTT
NA TRBJ2-1 TRBV7-3 TRBD1 CASSSRQGAAEQFF TGTGCCAGCAGCTCACGACAGGGGGCGGCTGAGCAGTTCTTC
few TRBJ1-5 TRBV6-5 TRBD1 CASSYTGGGQPQHF TGTGCCAGCAGTTACACAGGGGGAGGACAGCCCCAGCATTTT
NA TRBJ2-3 TRBV6-1 NA CASSEVPKGTDSSYRDTQYF TGTGCCAGCAGTGAAGTTCCCAAGGGTACCGATTCCTCCTACAGGGATACGCAGTATTTT
once TRBJ2-7 TRBV11-2 TRBD1 CASSPDRGREQYF TGTGCCAGCAGCCCCGACAGGGGGCGGGAGCAGTACTTC
NA TRBJ2-1 TRBV27 NA CASSSWAGTQYNEQFF TGTGCCAGCAGTTCCTGGGCGGGGACGCAATACAATGAGCAGTTCTTC
once TRBJ2-7 TRBV4-3 TRBD2 CASSLRGNTYEQYF TGCGCCAGCAGCTTGCGGGGGAACACCTACGAGCAGTACTTC
NA TRBJ2-5 TRBV6-5 NA CASSSAPSAIETQYF TGTGCCAGCAGCTCTGCCCCTAGCGCCATAGAGACCCAGTACTTC
NA TRBJ1-2 TRBV4-3 TRBD1 CASSPRGSGYGYTF TGCGCCAGCAGCCCCAGGGGGTCAGGCTATGGCTACACCTTC
NA TRBJ2-5 TRBV2 TRBD2 CASIHGTSGRGWETQYF TGTGCCAGCATCCACGGGACTAGCGGACGGGGATGGGAGACCCAGTACTTC
NA TRBJ1-5 TRBV7-2 NA CASSLGGQPQHF TGTGCCAGCAGCCTGGGAGGTCAGCCCCAGCATTTT
NA TRBJ2-6 TRBV2 NA CASSDPVWANVLTF TGTGCCAGCAGTGATCCGGTGTGGGCCAACGTCCTGACTTTC